The sequence of this T cell receptor (beta chain) was determined in a study of blood T cell repertoires in COVID-19. The V gene's germline CDR1 is LNHDA and CDR2 SQIVND (reference sequence). V lost 5 bases, J lost 5 bases, and 7 bases stayed unmatched. The CDR3 consists of 15 residues. Produced via immunoSEQ multiplex PCR; TCRdb's table is partial and in-frame only. This sample yields roughly 350,000 clones, of which more than 85% are seen a single time; less than 20% belongs to the top ten. The sequencing input was PBMCs or T cells enriched from blood (not recorded which). The clonotype originates from a woman in her 30s who had recovered from COVID-19. V gene TRBV19 combines with J gene TRBJ2-7; the match to TRBD2 covers 12 bases. The CDR3 DNA sequence: TGTGCCAGTAGTTCGGCTAGCGGGAGGGCAAACGAGCAGTACTTC. It specifies CASSSASGRANEQYF.